This TCR beta chain was sequenced during a study of radiation and T cells in renal cell carcinoma (dated by TCRdb to 2020 to 2021). Background for the entire study: The samples were obtained from a clinical trial, where primary renal cell carcinomas were treated with 15 Gy stereotactic body radiation therapy and then removed by nephrectomy 4 weeks afterward. A total of fewer than 55 samples underwent TCR beta sequencing, made up of roughly 26 tumors and about 27 peripheral blood samples. In the 55 or so samples combined, some 4,000,000 unique CDR3 nucleotide sequences were found, encoding about 3 million unique CDR3 amino acid sequences. On the study overall, not on this receptor specifically: Because no pretreatment tumor biopsies were available, whether clonotypes were present in the tumor at baseline could not be determined. Because the trial had a single-armed design, the trial could not examine how radiation dose or scheduling affected the TCR repertoire. Dynamics of the blood repertoire were not tracked past 4 weeks after treatment. An increase in top tumor clonotypes in blood was observed from baseline to 2 weeks post-radiation, followed by contraction by 4 weeks, which was taken to suggest transient expansion of tumor-resident clones.

The junction shows trimming of 2 bases on V and 14 bases on J, plus 15 bases between the germline ends. According to the germline V gene, CDR1 reads KGHSH and CDR2 reads LQKENI. The cysteine opens and the phenylalanine closes a CDR3 of 13 amino acids. Just the 39-base CDR3 DNA is kept, in frame starting at base 1. With regard to this clone: The clone's antigen remains unknown. No clone much larger than this one lies a single base away; base qualities are absent.

TCR beta libraries were generated from genomic DNA with the immunoSEQ kit, following the manufacturer's recommendations. To prepare libraries, a first multiplex PCR with proprietary primers was run, followed by a second PCR that added unique barcodes, and a bead cleanup was done after each round. Each sample batch included a kit-provided positive control reaction and a negative control reaction. The final libraries underwent checking on an Agilent 4200 TapeStation D1000 ScreenTape, volumetric pooling, and quantification by qPCR. Sequencing ran on an Illumina NextSeq500 with a MidOutput 150-cycle cartridge, using 156 Read1 and 15 Index1 cycles with kit custom primers. The pooled library was loaded at approximately 1 pM, and approximately 19% PhiX control was spiked in. Processing in the source paper ran as follows. Vendor-processed data were analyzed in R, and a clonotype was defined as all T cells sharing the same CDR3 nucleotide sequence. For clone abundance analyses, frequencies were normalized to the 10,000 most abundant clones per sample. Before analysis, public T cell clones were removed, and these numbered fewer than six per sample on average. Tumor-enriched and baseline blood-enriched clonotypes were defined by at least a 32-fold difference in abundance between compartments. A beta-binomial differential abundance model was applied to find clonotypes that expanded or contracted between blood time points. Tumor-blood repertoire similarity was measured with the Baroni-Urbani and Buser coefficient, and groups were compared using two-tailed Wilcoxon tests in R. In TCRdb, the immuneACCESS table is reduced to in-frame sequences with V and J assigned. These tables do not hold every clone; where another copy was compared, an unresolved V gene accounts for under half, and the others remain unexplained. That table supplies the V and J calls and clone size; D and trimming were determined from the DNA. Counted in this sample were 150,000 or so clones; about nine tenths of them appeared once. The ten largest clones capture around 4% of the sample.

The meaning of the sample's time point label: baseline pretreatment blood. The treatment or condition label of this sample denotes: 15 Gy SBRT to primary tumor, nephrectomy 4 weeks later. To follow tumor-enriched clonotypes, serial peripheral blood was collected from radiation-treated patients at baseline and at 2 weeks and 4 weeks after SBRT. Renal cell carcinoma with clear cell pathology was present in all patients. The QIAamp DNA Blood Mini Kit (Qiagen) was used to prepare genomic DNA for TCR sequencing. The analyses included just those samples that passed every quality control check. The chain employs TRBV18 and TRBJ1-4; no D segment can be confidently identified. This clonotype was sampled from a woman in her 70s with renal cell carcinoma. The specimen comprised blood, sampled from a patient whose treatment included radiotherapy and nephrectomy. The nucleotides read TGTGCCAGCTCACCAGATTACAGTGGGAGTCTGTTTTTT. The encoded protein is CASSPDYSGSLFF. Reference TRBV18 and TRBJ1-4 genes cover what lies past the CDR3, so the full variable domain is NAGVMQNPRHLVRRRGQEARLRCSPMKGHSHVYWYRQLPEEGLKFMVYLQKENIIDESGMPKERFSAEFPKEGPSILRIQQVVRGDSAAYFCASSPDYSGSLFFGSGTQLSVL.